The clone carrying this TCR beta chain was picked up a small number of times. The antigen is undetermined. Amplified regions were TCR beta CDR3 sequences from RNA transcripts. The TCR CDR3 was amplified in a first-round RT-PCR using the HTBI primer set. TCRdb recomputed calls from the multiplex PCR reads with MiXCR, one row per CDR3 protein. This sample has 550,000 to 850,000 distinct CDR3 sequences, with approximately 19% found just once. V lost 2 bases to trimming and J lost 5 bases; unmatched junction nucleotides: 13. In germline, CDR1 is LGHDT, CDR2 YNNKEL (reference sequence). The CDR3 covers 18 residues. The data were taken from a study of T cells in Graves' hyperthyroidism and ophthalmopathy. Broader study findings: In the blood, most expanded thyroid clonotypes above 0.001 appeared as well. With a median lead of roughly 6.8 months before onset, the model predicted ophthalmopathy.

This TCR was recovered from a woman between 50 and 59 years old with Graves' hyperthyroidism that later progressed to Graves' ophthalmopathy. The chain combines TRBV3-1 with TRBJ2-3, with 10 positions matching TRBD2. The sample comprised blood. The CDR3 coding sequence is TGTGCCAGCAGCCAAAGGGGGAGCGGGGGGGCCGAAGGAGATACGCAGTATTTT. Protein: CASSQRGSGGAEGDTQYF.